The 5 T cell receptor beta chains given below trace back to one sample, sequenced in a study of T cell responses to AZD1222 COVID-19 vaccine. This table comes from immunoSEQ multiplex PCR, and its TCRdb copy is limited to in-frame clones, with some not included. The sample yields about 130,000 clones, around 90% seen once. This specimen consisted of peripheral blood, obtained on day 0 of AZD1222 vaccination. The receptor source for this set is an adult in good health.

In this sample, this clone turned up once. This chain uses TRBV5-1 with TRBJ2-6; D not certain. V lost 1 base and J 1 base, leaving 9 bases between the germline ends. The germline V gene has CDR1 SGHRS and CDR2 YFSETQ. There are 16 residues in the CDR3. The CDR3 protein is CASSLTAFSGANVLTF. The CDR3 bases are TGCGCCAGCAGCTTGACGGCTTTTTCTGGGGCCAACGTCCTGACTTTC.

The chain links TRBV19 to TRBJ1-1; D gene ambiguous. From germline, CDR1 is LNHDA and CDR2 SQIVND (reference sequence). V lost 7 bases and J lost 1, with 19 bases in between. There are 16 residues in the CDR3. CDR3 coding DNA: TGTGCCAGTAAGTTAGGACCGGCCTTCCGGAACACTGAAGCTTTCTTT. Protein: CASKLGPAFRNTEAFF.

The chain carries TRBV12-3 or TRBV12-4 and TRBJ2-1; TRBD2 is a possible D gene (5 bases). CDR3 size: 12 residues. Trimming removed 5 bases from V and 7 bases from J, with 9 bases in between. This CDR3 is CASSIERNEQFF. The CDR3 DNA reads as TGTGCCAGCAGTATAGAGCGGAATGAGCAGTTCTTC.

The chain couples TRBV11-1 to TRBJ2-5, with 8 bases identical to TRBD1. J gave up 1 base and V 6 bases, and 7 bases lay outside the gene matches. Germline values: CDR1 SGHAT, CDR2 FQDESV (reference sequence). The CDR3 loop spans 15 amino acids. The CDR3 DNA reads TGTGCCAGCAGTGAACAGGGGGTTGTCCAAGAGACCCAGTACTTC. Amino acid sequence: CASSEQGVVQETQYF.

The chain employs TRBV7-8 and TRBJ2-3; D may match TRBD1 or TRBD2 (5 bases each). The CDR3 is 16 residues long. V gave up 4 bases and J gave up 1 base, with 15 bases separating them. Per germline, CDR1 SGHVS and CDR2 FQNEAQ. The CDR3 sequence: CASSSRGLKGTDTQYF. CDR3 DNA sequence: TGTGCCAGCAGCTCTCGGGGCCTAAAGGGCACAGATACGCAGTATTTT. The full variable domain, with the rest looked up from reference TRBV7-8 and TRBJ2-3, is GAGVSQSPRYKVAKRGQDVALRCDPISGHVSLFWYQQALGQGPEFLTYFQNEAQLDKSGLPSDRFFAERPEGSVSTLKIQRTQQEDSAVYLCASSSRGLKGTDTQYFGPGTRLTVL.